This TCR beta chain was identified in a study of blood T cell repertoires in COVID-19. Background on the study: From T cells, B-cell-depleted T cells, or PBMCs came the material, which was cDNA or gDNA.

Method: immunoSEQ multiplex PCR; TCRdb's copy keeps in-frame clones and lacks some. Of approximately 200,000 clones in the sample, 85% were seen once. In Cohort 3, a recovered donor had either two negative PCRs, clearance, or symptom resolution. This CDR3 has 14 amino acids. Germline V gene sequence: CDR1 MNHEY, CDR2 SMNVEV (reference sequence). The V end was cut by 5 bases, the J end by 4 bases, with 12 bases between. Sequenced sample: PBMCs or T cells enriched from blood (not recorded which). This TCR was sampled from a man aged 35-49 years who had recovered from COVID-19. V usage is TRBV27 and J usage is TRBJ1-5; D is ambiguous. The CDR3 DNA sequence: TGTGCCAGCAGTCCACTAGGGAATAATCAGCCCCAGCATTTT. Residues: CASSPLGNNQPQHF.